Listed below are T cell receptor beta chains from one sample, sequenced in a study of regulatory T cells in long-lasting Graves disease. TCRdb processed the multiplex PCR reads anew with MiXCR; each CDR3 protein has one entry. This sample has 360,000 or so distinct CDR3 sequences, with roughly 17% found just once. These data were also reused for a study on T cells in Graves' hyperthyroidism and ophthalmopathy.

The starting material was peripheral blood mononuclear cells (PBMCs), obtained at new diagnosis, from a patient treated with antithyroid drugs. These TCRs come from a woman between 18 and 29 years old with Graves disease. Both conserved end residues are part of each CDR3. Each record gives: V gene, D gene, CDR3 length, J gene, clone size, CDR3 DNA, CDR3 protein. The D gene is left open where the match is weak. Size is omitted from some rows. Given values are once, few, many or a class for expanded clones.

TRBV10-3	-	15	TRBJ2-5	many	TGTGCCATCAGTGAGTCGAAGAGGGGACGGGAGACCCAGTACTTC	CAISESKRGRETQYF
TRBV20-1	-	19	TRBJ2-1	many	TGCAGTGCTAGAATGGTGAAAGCGGGCCCCCTAAAGGGATACAATGAGCAGTTCTTC	CSARMVKAGPLKGYNEQFF
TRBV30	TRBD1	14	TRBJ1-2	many	TGTGCCTGGACCAAGACAGGGTATCACTCTGGCTACACCTTC	CAWTKTGYHSGYTF
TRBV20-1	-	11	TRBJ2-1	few	TGCAGTACTAGAAAAGACAATGAGCAGTTCTTC	CSTRKDNEQFF
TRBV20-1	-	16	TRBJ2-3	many	TGCAGTGCTACCTCCGGCCAACAGGGACACACAGATACGCAGTATTTT	CSATSGQQGHTDTQYF
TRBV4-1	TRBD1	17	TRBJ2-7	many	TGCGCCAGCAGCCACCTGGAGTGGACAGGGGGCGACTACGAGCAGTACTTC	CASSHLEWTGGDYEQYF
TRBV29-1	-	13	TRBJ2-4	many	TGCAGCGTTGCGGAGGATAACAAAAACATTCAGTACTTC	CSVAEDNKNIQYF
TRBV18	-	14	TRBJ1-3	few	TGTGCCAGCTCACCGGGGGACATGCAAAACACCATATATTTT	CASSPGDMQNTIYF
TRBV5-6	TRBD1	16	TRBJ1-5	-	TGTGCCAGCAGCCTAAACAGGGGTACCGGCAATCAGCCCCAGCATTTT	CASSLNRGTGNQPQHF
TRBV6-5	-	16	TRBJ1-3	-	TGTGCCAGCAGTTACTTGGGGGAGAGCTCTGGAAACACCATATATTTT	CASSYLGESSGNTIYF
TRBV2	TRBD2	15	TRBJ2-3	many	TGTGCCAGCACCAGGACTAGCGGGGGCACAGATACGCAGTATTTT	CASTRTSGGTDTQYF
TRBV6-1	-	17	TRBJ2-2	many	TGTGCCAGCAGTGAAGCGCTTTCAGGGGCGAACACCGGGGAGCTGTTTTTT	CASSEALSGANTGELFF
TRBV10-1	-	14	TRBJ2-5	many	TGCGCCAGCAGTGATAGGCAGACCGGCGAGACCCAGTACTTC	CASSDRQTGETQYF
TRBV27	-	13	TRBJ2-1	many	TGTGCCAGCAGGGACAGCTCTTGGGATGAGCAGTTCTTC	CASRDSSWDEQFF
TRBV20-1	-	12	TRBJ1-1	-	TGCAGTGCTAGAACGCCAGCCACTGAAGCTTTCTTT	CSARTPATEAFF
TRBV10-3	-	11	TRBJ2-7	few	TGTGCCATCAGGGACGGCTACGAGCAGTACTTC	CAIRDGYEQYF
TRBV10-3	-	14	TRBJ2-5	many	TGTGCCATCAGTGAGGGGGGGAATAAGGAGACCCAGTACTTC	CAISEGGNKETQYF
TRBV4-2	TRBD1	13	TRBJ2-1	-	TGTGCCAGCAGCCAACCGGGACAGGGAGAGCAGTTCTTC	CASSQPGQGEQFF
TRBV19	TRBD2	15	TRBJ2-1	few	TGTGCCAGTAGGCTACTAGCGGTCTCCTACAATGAGCAGTTCTTC	CASRLLAVSYNEQFF
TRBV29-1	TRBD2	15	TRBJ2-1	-	TGCAGCGCAATCTTCGGGCTAGCGGGAAACAATGAGCAGTTCTTC	CSAIFGLAGNNEQFF
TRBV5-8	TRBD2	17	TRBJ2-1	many	TGTGCCAGCAGCTGGACGGGACTAGCGGGAGGAGGGAGTGAGCAGTTCTTC	CASSWTGLAGGGSEQFF
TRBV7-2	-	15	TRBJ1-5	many	TGTGCCAGCAGCTTAATTCCTTATAGCAATCAGCCCCAGCATTTT	CASSLIPYSNQPQHF
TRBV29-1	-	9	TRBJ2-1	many	TGCAGCGTTGGGATCGAGCAGTTCTTC	CSVGIEQFF
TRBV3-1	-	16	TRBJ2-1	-	TGTGCCAGCAGCCAAGATCGGACACCTTCCTACAATGAGCAGTTCTTC	CASSQDRTPSYNEQFF
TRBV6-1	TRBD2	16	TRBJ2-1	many	TGTGCCAGCAGGCCCGGACTAGCGGGGGGTTTCCCCGAGCAGTTCTTC	CASRPGLAGGFPEQFF
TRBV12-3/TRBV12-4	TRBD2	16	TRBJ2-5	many	TGTGCCAGCAGTATGCTAGCGGGGGGGCCCAAAGAGACCCAGTACTTC	CASSMLAGGPKETQYF
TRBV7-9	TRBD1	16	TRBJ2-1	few	TGTGCCAGCAGCTTCGGACAGGGGGCCTCGGATCATGAGCAGTTCTTC	CASSFGQGASDHEQFF
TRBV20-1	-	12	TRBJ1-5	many	TGCAGTGCCAAGACAGCCAATCAGCCCCAGCATTTT	CSAKTANQPQHF
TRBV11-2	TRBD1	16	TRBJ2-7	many	TGTGCCAGCAGCTTAGAACCGGGACAGGGGTCCTACGAGCAGTACTTC	CASSLEPGQGSYEQYF
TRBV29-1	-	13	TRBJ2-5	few	TGCAGCGTCCCGCTTTTGGGTCTAGAGACCCAGTACTTC	CSVPLLGLETQYF
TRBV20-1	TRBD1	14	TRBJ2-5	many	TGCAGTGCTAAAGCAGGGGGCGTGGGAGAGACCCAGTACTTC	CSAKAGGVGETQYF
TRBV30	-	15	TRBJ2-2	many	TGTGCCTGGAGGGGTGGCAGGGGCTACACCGGGGAGCTGTTTTTT	CAWRGGRGYTGELFF
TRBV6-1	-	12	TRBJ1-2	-	TGTGCCAGCAGTATCCGTCTCGGTGGCTACACCTTC	CASSIRLGGYTF
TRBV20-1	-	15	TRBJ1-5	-	TGCAGTGCTAGCGGTGAGAGGGAAAAATTTCAGCCCCAGCATTTT	CSASGEREKFQPQHF
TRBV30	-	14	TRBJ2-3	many	TGTGCCTATATACCGGGGATTTCTACAGATACGCAGTATTTT	CAYIPGISTDTQYF
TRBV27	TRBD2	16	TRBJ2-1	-	TGTGCCAGCAGTTCACTAGCGGGAGGAAACTACAATGAGCAGTTCTTC	CASSSLAGGNYNEQFF
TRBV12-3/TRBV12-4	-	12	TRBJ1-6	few	TGTGCCAGCAGTTTCGGATTTTCCCCCCTCCACTTT	CASSFGFSPLHF
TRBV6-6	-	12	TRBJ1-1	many	TGTGCCAGCAGTTACTCGGCATCCGAAGCTTTCTTT	CASSYSASEAFF
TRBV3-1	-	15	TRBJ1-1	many	TGTGCCAGCAGCCTACAGTACGTAGCGGACACTGAAGCTTTCTTT	CASSLQYVADTEAFF
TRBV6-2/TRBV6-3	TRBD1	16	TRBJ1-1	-	TGTGCCAGCACCCTAACCCTGACAGGGGGGAACACTGAAGCTTTCTTT	CASTLTLTGGNTEAFF
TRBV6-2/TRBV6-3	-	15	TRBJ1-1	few	TGTGCCAGCAGTTACTCGTTCGGGGGGAACACTGAAGCTTTCTTT	CASSYSFGGNTEAFF
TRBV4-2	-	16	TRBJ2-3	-	TGTGCCAGCAGCCAAGATGGGCTAGCCCGCACAGATACGCAGTATTTT	CASSQDGLARTDTQYF
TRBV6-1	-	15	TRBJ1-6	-	TGTGCCAGCAGTGAATTAGAGTCGTATAATTCACCCCTCCACTTT	CASSELESYNSPLHF
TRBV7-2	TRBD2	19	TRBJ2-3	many	TGTGCCAGCAGCCTGGACCCGGGACTAGCGGGAGGAAGCACAGATACGCAGTATTTT	CASSLDPGLAGGSTDTQYF